Sequencing of this T cell receptor beta chain was carried out in a study of T cell repertoires in cytomegalovirus infection. Study-wide context: CMV epitopes in the study were HLA-C-restricted (recently identified) and HLA-B-restricted (well studied).

TCRdb re-derived calls from the reads in MiXCR, one entry per CDR3 protein. The table has 640,000 or so distinct CDR3 sequences, around 35% seen once. With 5 bases removed from V and 7 bases from J, the gap between germline ends came to 9 bases. The CDR3 totals 13 residues. A note on this clonotype: As yet, its antigen is unknown.

The chain links TRBV12-3 or TRBV12-4 to TRBJ1-6, with D unclear. The sequences come from cultured PBMCs, collected from culture after CMV antigen stimulation. The clonotype originates from a human donor in good health (CMV status not recorded). Some clones in this sample may be carry-over from other donors' samples. The CDR3 DNA reads TGTGCCAGCAGTCCATGGGCCAATTCACCCCTCCACTTT. Translation gives CASSPWANSPLHF.